This TCR beta chain is drawn from a study of blood T cell repertoires in COVID-19. Across the study: COVID-19 samples, acute and convalescent, were from the United States, Italy and Spain. T cells, B-cell-depleted T cells, or PBMCs supplied cDNA or gDNA.

Per the original data handling: Amplification with reference gene primers provided the estimates of nucleated cell counts. Sequencing used immunoSEQ multiplex PCR; TCRdb keeps in-frame clones, though not all of them. V, J and clone size are taken as reported in that table, and D and trimming were inferred from the DNA itself. The table has 9,500 to 12,000 clones, over 75% seen once. CDR1 SGDLS and CDR2 YYNGEE come from the germline V gene. This CDR3 region has 15 residues. With 0 bases clipped from V and 4 bases from J, the junction kept 6 bases outside the gene matches. Material: peripheral blood. This chain connects TRBV9 to TRBJ2-5; TRBD2 matches at 7 bases. This receptor was taken from a man aged 70-80 years with active COVID-19. Written as DNA, the CDR3 is TGTGCCAGCAGCGTAGCGCCGACTAGCAGAGAGACCCAGTACTTC. It is translated as CASSVAPTSRETQYF. Based on the CDR3 plus reference TRBV9 and TRBJ2-5, the full variable domain is DSGVTQTPKHLITATGQRVTLRCSPRSGDLSVYWYQQSLDQGLQFLIQYYNGEERAKGNILERFSAQQFPDLHSELNLSSLELGDSALYFCASSVAPTSRETQYFGPGTRLLVL.